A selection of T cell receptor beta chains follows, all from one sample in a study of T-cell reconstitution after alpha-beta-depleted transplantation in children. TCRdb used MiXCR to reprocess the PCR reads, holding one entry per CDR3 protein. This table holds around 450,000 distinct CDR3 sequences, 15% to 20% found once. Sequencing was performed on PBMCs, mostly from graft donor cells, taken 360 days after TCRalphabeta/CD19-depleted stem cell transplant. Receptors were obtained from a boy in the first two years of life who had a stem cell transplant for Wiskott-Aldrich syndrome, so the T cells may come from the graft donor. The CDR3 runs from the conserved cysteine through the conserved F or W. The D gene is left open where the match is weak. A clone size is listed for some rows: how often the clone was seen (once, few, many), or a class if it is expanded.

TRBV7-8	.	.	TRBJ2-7	CASSIRDLTIYEQYF	TGTGCCAGCAGCATCCGGGACTTAACAATCTACGAGCAGTACTTC
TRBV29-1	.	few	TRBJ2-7	CSVEGQYSYEQYF	TGCAGCGTTGAAGGACAGTACTCCTACGAGCAGTACTTC
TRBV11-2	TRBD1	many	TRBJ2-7	CASSLAGTGFYEQYF	TGTGCCAGCAGCTTAGCCGGGACAGGGTTCTACGAGCAGTACTTC
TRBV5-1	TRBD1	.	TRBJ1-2	CASSTGGPSYGYTF	TGCGCCAGCAGCACAGGGGGTCCCTCCTATGGCTACACCTTC
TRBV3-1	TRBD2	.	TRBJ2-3	CASSRRLAGGDTQYF	TGTGCCAGCAGCCGCAGACTAGCGGGGGGGGATACGCAGTATTTT
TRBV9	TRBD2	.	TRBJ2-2	CASSVSPGLAGGGGTGELFF	TGTGCCAGCAGCGTCTCTCCGGGACTAGCGGGAGGAGGAGGCACCGGGGAGCTGTTTTTT
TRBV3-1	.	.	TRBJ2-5	CASSRIEETQYF	TGTGCCAGCAGTCGGATAGAAGAGACCCAGTACTTC
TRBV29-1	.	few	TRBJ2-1	CSALQPGDNEQFF	TGCAGCGCCTTACAACCGGGGGACAATGAGCAGTTCTTC
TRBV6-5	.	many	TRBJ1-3	CASKGDSGNTIYF	TGTGCCAGCAAGGGGGACTCTGGAAACACCATATATTTT
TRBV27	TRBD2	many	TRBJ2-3	CASSSQKLAGGTDTQYF	TGTGCCAGCAGTTCCCAAAAGCTAGCGGGAGGAACAGATACGCAGTATTTT
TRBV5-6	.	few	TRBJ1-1	CASSLSAQNTEAFF	TGTGCCAGCAGCTTATCGGCACAAAACACTGAAGCTTTCTTT
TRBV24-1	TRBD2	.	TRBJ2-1	CATSSLGPGLAGGVSYNEQFF	TGTGCCACCAGCTCACTTGGGCCCGGACTAGCGGGAGGTGTCTCCTACAATGAGCAGTTCTTC
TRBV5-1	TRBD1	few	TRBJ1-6	CASSTSGGYNSPLHF	TGCGCCAGCAGCACCTCAGGGGGCTACAATTCACCCCTCCACTTT
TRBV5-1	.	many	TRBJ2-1	CASSSRLAYNEQFF	TGCGCCAGCAGCTCCAGACTAGCCTACAATGAGCAGTTCTTC
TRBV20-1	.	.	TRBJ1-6	CSARVKQGLNSPLHF	TGCAGTGCTAGAGTAAAACAGGGTCTTAATTCACCCCTCCACTTT
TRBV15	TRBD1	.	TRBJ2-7	CATSRVVGTGRNYEQYF	TGTGCCACCAGCAGAGTAGTCGGGACAGGGCGTAACTACGAGCAGTACTTC
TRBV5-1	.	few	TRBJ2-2	CASSLAFSSTGELFF	TGCGCCAGCAGCTTGGCCTTCAGCTCTACCGGGGAGCTGTTTTTT
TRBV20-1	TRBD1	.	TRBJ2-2	CSAPGTGGVTGELFF	TGCAGTGCGCCCGGGACAGGGGGTGTCACCGGGGAGCTGTTTTTT
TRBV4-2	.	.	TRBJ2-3	CASSLLRGASPDTQYF	TGTGCCAGCAGCCTCCTCCGGGGGGCCTCCCCAGATACGCAGTATTTT
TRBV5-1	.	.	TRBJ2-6	CASSLVVGPPGANVLTF	TGCGCCAGCAGCTTGGTAGTGGGGCCGCCCGGGGCCAACGTCCTGACTTTC
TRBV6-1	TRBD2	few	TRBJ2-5	CASSRTSGLETQYF	TGTGCCAGCAGTCGGACTAGTGGGTTAGAGACCCAGTACTTC
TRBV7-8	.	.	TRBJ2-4	CASSSWGEGPGDIQYF	TGTGCCAGCAGCTCCTGGGGCGAAGGGCCAGGTGACATTCAGTACTTC
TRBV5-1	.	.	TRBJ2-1	CASNPSGPNYNEQFF	TGCGCCAGCAATCCAAGCGGGCCTAATTACAATGAGCAGTTCTTC
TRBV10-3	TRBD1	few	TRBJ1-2	CAISASGGDYGYTF	TGTGCCATCAGTGCCTCAGGGGGCGACTATGGCTACACCTTC
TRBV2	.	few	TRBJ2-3	CASKGGVSTDTQYF	TGTGCCAGCAAGGGGGGGGTCAGCACAGATACGCAGTATTTT